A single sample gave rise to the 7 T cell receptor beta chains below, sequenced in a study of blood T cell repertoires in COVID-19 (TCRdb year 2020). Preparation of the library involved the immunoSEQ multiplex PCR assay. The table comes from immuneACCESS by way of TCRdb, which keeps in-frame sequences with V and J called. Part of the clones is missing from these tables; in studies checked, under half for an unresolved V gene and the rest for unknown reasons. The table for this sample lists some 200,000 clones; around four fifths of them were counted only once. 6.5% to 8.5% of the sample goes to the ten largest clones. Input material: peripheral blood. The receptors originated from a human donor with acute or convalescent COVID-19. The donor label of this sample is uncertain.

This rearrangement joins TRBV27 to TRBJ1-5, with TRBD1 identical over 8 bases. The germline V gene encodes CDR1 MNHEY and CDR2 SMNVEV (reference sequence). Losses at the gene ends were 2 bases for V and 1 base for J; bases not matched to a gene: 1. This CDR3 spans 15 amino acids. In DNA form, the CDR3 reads TGTGCCAGCAGTTTAACAGGGGGGAGCAATCAGCCCCAGCATTTT. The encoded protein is CASSLTGGSNQPQHF.

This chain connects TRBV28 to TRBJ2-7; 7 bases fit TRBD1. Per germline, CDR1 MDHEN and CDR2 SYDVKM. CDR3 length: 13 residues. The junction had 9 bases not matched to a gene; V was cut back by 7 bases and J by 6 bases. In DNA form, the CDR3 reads TGTGCCAGCACCTTCCCGACAGGGAGCGAGCAGTACTTC. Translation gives CASTFPTGSEQYF.

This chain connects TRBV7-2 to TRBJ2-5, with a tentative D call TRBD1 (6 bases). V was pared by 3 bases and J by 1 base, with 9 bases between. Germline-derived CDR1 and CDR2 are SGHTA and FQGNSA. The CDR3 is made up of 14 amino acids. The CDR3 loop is CASSLDSFQETQYF. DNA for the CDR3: TGTGCCAGCAGCTTGGACAGCTTCCAAGAGACCCAGTACTTC.

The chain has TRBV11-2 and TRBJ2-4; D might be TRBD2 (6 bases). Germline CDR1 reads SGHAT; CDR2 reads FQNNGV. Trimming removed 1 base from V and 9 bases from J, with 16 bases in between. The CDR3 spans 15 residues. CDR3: CASSLGTNPGGIQYF. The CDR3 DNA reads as TGTGCCAGCAGCTTAGGGACTAACCCGGGTGGCATTCAGTACTTC.

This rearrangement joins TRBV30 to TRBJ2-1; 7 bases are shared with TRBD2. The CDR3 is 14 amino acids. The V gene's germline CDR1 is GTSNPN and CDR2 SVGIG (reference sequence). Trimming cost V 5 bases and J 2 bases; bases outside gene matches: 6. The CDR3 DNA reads TGTGCCTGGGGTAAGGGGAGGGCCTACAATGAGCAGTTCTTC. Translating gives CAWGKGRAYNEQFF.

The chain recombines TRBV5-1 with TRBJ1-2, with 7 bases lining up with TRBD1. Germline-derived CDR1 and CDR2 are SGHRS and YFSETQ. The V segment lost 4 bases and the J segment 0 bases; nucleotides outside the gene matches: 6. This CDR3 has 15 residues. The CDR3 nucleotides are TGCGCCAGCAGCCTTGTCGGGACAGCTAACTATGGCTACACCTTC. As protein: CASSLVGTANYGYTF.

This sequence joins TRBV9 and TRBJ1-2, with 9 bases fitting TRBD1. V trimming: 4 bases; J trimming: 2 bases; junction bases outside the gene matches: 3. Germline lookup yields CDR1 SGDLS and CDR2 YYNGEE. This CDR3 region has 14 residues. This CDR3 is CASSPGTGNYGYTF. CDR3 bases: TGTGCCAGCAGCCCTGGGACAGGGAACTATGGCTACACCTTC.